These 24 T cell receptor beta chains were sequenced from one sample in a study of T cells in Graves' hyperthyroidism and ophthalmopathy. There were TCR beta CDR3 regions amplified from RNA transcripts. A set of HTBI primers served as the primers for a first-round RT-PCR of the TCR CDR3. Using its own MiXCR run on the multiplex PCR reads, TCRdb lists one record per CDR3 protein. The table records 460,000 or so distinct CDR3 sequences, 14% of them present only once. Sequencing was carried out using blood. The receptors come from a woman younger than 30 with Graves' hyperthyroidism.

This clonotype has a count of ten or more. The chain combines TRBV2 with TRBJ2-2, with a possible D match to TRBD2 (5 bases). The germline V gene has CDR1 SNHLY and CDR2 FYNNEI. This CDR3 has 14 residues. Trimming cost V 6 bases and J 3 bases, with 11 bases left between them. This chain's CDR3 is CASSGLSDTGELFF. In nucleotides, the CDR3 is TGTGCCAGCAGCGGACTTAGCGACACCGGGGAGCTGTTTTTT.

This clonotype was observed a handful of times. This chain connects TRBV5-4 to TRBJ2-2; 8 bases align to TRBD1. The trim removed 3 bases at V and 6 bases at J, leaving 1 base unmatched. Germline CDR1 SGHNT, CDR2 YYREEE (reference sequence). This CDR3 has 13 residues. The CDR3 loop is CASSSDRAGELFF. The CDR3 coding sequence is TGTGCCAGCAGCTCGGACAGGGCCGGGGAGCTGTTTTTT.

There are many counts of this clonotype. The chain couples TRBV29-1 to TRBJ2-2; D remains ambiguous. Germline assignment: CDR1 SQVTM and CDR2 ANQGSEA. The CDR3 sequence is 15 residues long. Trimming removed 5 bases at V and 2 bases at J, with 15 bases between. This CDR3 reads CSVRGEDGNTGELFF. In nucleotides, the CDR3 is TGCAGCGTTCGTGGCGAGGACGGAAACACCGGGGAGCTGTTTTTT.

About this clonotype itself: A read error may be the cause here, since a much bigger clone is one base away. V and J are TRBV18 and TRBJ2-3, with D tentatively TRBD1 (5 bases). V gave up 2 bases and J gave up 1 base, with 10 bases separating them. CDR3 size: 15 residues. The germline CDR1 and CDR2 sequences are KGHSH and LQKENI. DNA of the CDR3: TGTGCCAGCTCACCAATTAGCAGGGGCACAGATACGCAGTATTTT. This codes for CASSPISRGTDTQYF.

This clonotype was counted at least ten times. The CDR3 loop is CASSVAGLAGNEQFF. The CDR3 DNA is TGTGCCAGCAGCGTAGCGGGACTAGCTGGGAATGAGCAGTTCTTC. The rearrangement links TRBV9 to TRBJ2-1; 9 nucleotides agree with TRBD2. This CDR3 has 15 amino acids. Germline assignment: CDR1 SGDLS and CDR2 YYNGEE. Germline trimming cut 0 bases from V and 7 bases from J; bases unmatched to any gene: 5.

This chain joins TRBV19 and TRBJ2-6; D not resolved. This CDR3 contains 16 residues. Trimming took 5 bases from V and 0 from J, leaving 11 bases between them. CDR1 is LNHDA, CDR2 SQIVND, per germline (reference sequence). CDR3 sequence: CASSAQTSSGANVLTF. The CDR3 bases are TGTGCCAGTAGTGCGCAGACCAGCTCTGGGGCCAACGTCCTGACTTTC.

For this clonotype: The junction shows a germline mismatch at one end, possibly a read error. The chain couples TRBV27 to TRBJ2-7, with TRBD2 matching over 11 bases. CDR1 and CDR2 (germline): MNHEY, SMNVEV (reference sequence). This CDR3 has 14 amino acids. The CDR3, as DNA: TGTACCAGCAGTTTAGCGGGAGGGTCCAACAAGCAGTACTTC. This translates into CTSSLAGGSNKQYF.

This clonotype was recorded many times. V gene TRBV2 combines with J gene TRBJ1-5; D uncertain. The CDR3 loop spans 11 amino acids. Germline assignment: CDR1 SNHLY and CDR2 FYNNEI. Between the trimmed V and J ends, which lost 4 bases and 8 bases, there was a span of 6 bases. The CDR3 bases are TGTGCCAGCAGTGGATCTGAGCCCCAGCATTTT. Protein: CASSGSEPQHF.

The chain links TRBV20-1 to TRBJ2-7; perhaps TRBD2 as D (6 bases). V was trimmed by 1 base and J by 1 base, leaving 14 bases between them. The CDR3 runs 15 residues. CDR1 and CDR2 from the germline V gene are DFQATT and SNEGSKA (reference sequence). The CDR3 reads CSARAKGLASYEQYF. CDR3 bases: TGCAGTGCTAGAGCGAAGGGACTGGCGTCCTACGAGCAGTACTTC.

This clonotype showed up many times. The chain joins TRBV19 to TRBJ2-7, with TRBD2 identical over 10 bases. Germline CDR1 LNHDA, CDR2 SQIVND (reference sequence). This CDR3 contains 16 residues. The J segment lost 2 bases and the V segment lost 5 bases, leaving 9 bases of the junction unmatched. The CDR3 DNA is TGTGCCAGTAGTCCGGGTGGCACTAGCGGGACCTACGAGCAGTACGTC. Encoded protein: CASSPGGTSGTYEQYV.

This sequence joins TRBV20-1 and TRBJ2-1, with D unresolved. The V gene's germline CDR1 is DFQATT and CDR2 SNEGSKA (reference sequence). V was pared by 1 base and J by 6 bases, with 10 bases between. CDR3 length: 13 amino acids. The CDR3 region is CSARGPGSNEQFF. DNA for the CDR3: TGCAGTGCTAGAGGGCCTGGCTCCAATGAGCAGTTCTTC.

As concerns this clonotype: A much larger clone differs by one base, so this may be a read error. The genes are TRBV14 and TRBJ2-1, with 8 bases matching TRBD2. In germline, CDR1 is SGHDN, CDR2 FVKESK. The trim removed 7 bases at V and 5 bases at J, leaving 7 bases unmatched. This CDR3 region has 14 residues. CDR3 residues: CASNPPGGDNEQFF. The CDR3 DNA sequence: TGTGCCAGCAACCCCCCGGGGGGGGACAATGAGCAGTTCTTC.

This clonotype has at least ten counts. The V and J genes are TRBV12-3 or TRBV12-4 and TRBJ1-5, with D hard to call. V gave up 3 bases and J gave up 5 bases, with 5 bases separating them. There are 12 residues in the CDR3. The CDR3 spells CASSFGDQPQHF. Written as DNA, the CDR3 is TGTGCCAGCAGTTTTGGAGATCAGCCCCAGCATTTT.

Note on this clonotype: Since a much larger clone is just one base distant, this may be a read error. The chain couples TRBV12-3 or TRBV12-4 to TRBJ2-7; 7 positions agree with TRBD1. The CDR3 totals 15 residues. Trimming at V came to 6 bases and at J to 2 bases, leaving 10 bases not matched to a gene. CDR3 in amino acids: CASSQGATGAYEQYF. The CDR3 DNA reads TGTGCCAGCAGCCAAGGGGCCACAGGGGCCTACGAGCAGTACTTC.

This clonotype was detected many times. This chain links TRBV27 with TRBJ2-2, with 10 bases that match TRBD1. From germline, CDR1 is MNHEY and CDR2 SMNVEV (reference sequence). J lost 4 bases, V lost 1 base, and 0 bases had no gene match. The CDR3 covers 15 residues. The CDR3 DNA follows: TGTGCCAGCAGTTTATGGACAGGGGGCACCGGGGAGCTGTTTTTT. This translates into CASSLWTGGTGELFF.

This clonotype showed up just once. A much larger clonotype is one base distant, so this may be a read error. This chain links TRBV20-1 with TRBJ1-4; tentatively, D is TRBD1 (6 bases). There are 16 residues in the CDR3. Trimming pared 3 bases from V and 3 bases from J, leaving 17 bases between. Germline CDR1 and CDR2: DFQATT and SNEGSKA (reference sequence). The CDR3 loop reads CSARGAGCWANEKLFF. The CDR3 DNA reads as TGCAGTGCTAGGGGGGCAGGGTGTTGGGCTAATGAAAAACTGTTTTTT.

This clonotype was counted at least ten times. This chain joins TRBV7-9 and TRBJ2-7; 7 nucleotides agree with TRBD2. CDR3 length equals 14 residues. Trimming took 1 base from V and 3 from J; bases not matched to a gene: 3. The V gene's germline CDR1 is SEHNR and CDR2 FQNEAQ (reference sequence). CDR3 in DNA: TGTGCCAGCAGCTTAGTGCCGGGGGGCTACGAGCAGTACGTC. Its translation is CASSLVPGGYEQYV.

Remarks on this clonotype: Its ends do not fully match the called genes, so a read error is possible. The V call is TRBV15, the J call TRBJ2-5, with a possible D match to TRBD1 (6 bases). The CDR3 is 15 amino acids. From germline, CDR1 is LNHNV and CDR2 YYDKDF (reference sequence). CDR3 coding DNA: TGTGCCACCGGCAGAGATCGACAGGCTCAAGAGGCCCAGTACTTC. Amino acids: CATGRDRQAQEAQYF.

This clonotype was observed at least ten times. CDR3 residues: CASSQDWGAQETQYF. The CDR3 nucleotides read TGCGCCAGCAGCCAAGATTGGGGGGCCCAAGAGACCCAGTACTTC. The chain uses TRBV4-1 and TRBJ2-5; D might be TRBD1 or TRBD2, each matching 6 bases. CDR1 and CDR2 (germline): MGHRA, YSYEKL. The CDR3 has 15 amino acids. Trimming took 0 bases from V and 1 from J, leaving 9 bases between them.

About this clonotype: One junction end does not reproduce the germline sequence, and a read error may be involved. The chain has TRBV12-3 or TRBV12-4 and TRBJ1-1; TRBD1 is a possible D gene (5 bases). CDR3 length: 15 amino acids. The CDR3 loop reads CASSPTFRENTEAFF. The CDR3 DNA follows: TGCGCCAGCAGCCCGACCTTCAGGGAAAACACTGAAGCTTTCTTT.

The V call is TRBV19, the J call TRBJ2-3; 10 bases align to TRBD1. CDR1 is LNHDA, CDR2 SQIVND, per germline (reference sequence). The CDR3 is 17 amino acids. The V and J ends lost 4 bases and 4 bases, in that order; junction bases with no gene match: 11. The CDR3 reads CASSKGGGTGVADTQYF. The CDR3 nucleotides read TGTGCCAGTAGTAAGGGGGGAGGGACAGGGGTTGCAGATACGCAGTATTTT.

V is TRBV13 and J is TRBJ2-3; D remains unclear. The CDR3 sequence is 16 residues long. CDR1 and CDR2 (germline): PRHDT, FYEKMQ (reference sequence). V shed 2 bases and J shed 4 bases, with 16 bases lying between them. CDR3 nucleotide sequence: TGTGCCAGCAGCTTACGCGAAGGGTATCGAGCAGATACGCAGTATTTT. This encodes CASSLREGYRADTQYF.

This clonotype was detected ten times or more. The V gene is TRBV3-1, the J gene TRBJ2-1; 9 nucleotides line up with TRBD1. V shed 5 bases and J 4 bases; nucleotides not matched to a gene: 12. This CDR3 contains 17 residues. Germline CDR1 and CDR2: LGHDT and YNNKEL (reference sequence). CDR3 DNA sequence: TGTGCCAGCAGCAACGCAGGGGGACAGGGAGGTTACAATGAGCAGTTCTTC. This translates into CASSNAGGQGGYNEQFF.

This clonotype was seen at least ten times. V gene TRBV6-2 or TRBV6-3 combines with J gene TRBJ1-2; D not resolved. Germline V CDR1 and CDR2: MNHEY, SVGEGT. Trimming cost V 2 bases and J 8 bases, with 6 bases left between them. This CDR3 region has 11 residues. The CDR3, as DNA: TGTGCCAGCAGTTACGTGTGGGGCTACACCTTC. This encodes CASSYVWGYTF.